The next 32 T cell receptor delta chains were all read from a single sample in a study of Vγ9Vδ2 T cells in congenital toxoplasmosis. cDNA was made by template-switch reverse transcription with TRGC- and TRDC-specific primers in one tube. The TRGC primer was designed to bind both TRGC1 and TRGC2 constant genes. TCRdb ran CATT on the reads. The sample includes some 470 delta-chain clones, about 4% of them seen just once. The sample comprised gamma-delta T cells from blood. The receptors stem from a child under 10 years old born to a mother with Toxoplasma gondii infection during pregnancy, either congenitally infected or uninfected (not recorded which).

This clone showed up just a few times. TCRdb's listed protein matches a much larger clone and diverges from this DNA's translation at residue 3, likely through a read error; the protein shown comes from the DNA. This sequence joins TRDV3 and TRDJ1; D is perhaps TRDD3 (6 bases). The CDR3 length is 15 residues. V was trimmed by 5 bases and J by 0 bases, leaving 19 bases between them. Per germline, CDR1 TVYSNPD and CDR2 GDNSRS (reference sequence). CDR3 DNA sequence: TGTGCCAAAGGGATAGGGGATTCCGACACCGATAAACTCATCTTT. It encodes CAKGIGDSDTDKLIF.

This clone was seen a handful of times. The protein that TCRdb holds for this DNA derives from a much larger clone and differs from the translated DNA at residue 16, which likely indicates a read error; the protein shown here is translated from the DNA. The chain recombines TRDV2 with TRDJ3; TRDD3 aligns across 7 bases. The CDR3 is made up of 18 amino acids. The germline gives CDR1 GEAIGNYY, CDR2 EKD. CDR3 protein: CACDVLGTSSWDTRQVFF. The CDR3 region has the DNA TGTGCCTGTGACGTACTGGGGACTAGCTCCTGGGACACCCGACAGGTGTTTTTC.

Judged by abundance, this clone is hyperexpanded (1% or more). This sample includes further DNA sequences coding for the same CDR3. The chain has TRDV3 and TRDJ1; 8 nucleotides match TRDD3. The junction had 22 bases not matched to a gene; V was cut back by 1 base and J by 0 bases. Germline values: CDR1 TVYSNPD, CDR2 GDNSRS (reference sequence). The length of the CDR3 is 20 residues. CDR3 nucleotides: TGTGCCTTTACCCGGGCAGCCGGTTTTACGGGATACGCGTACACCGATAAACTCATCTTT. It translates to CAFTRAAGFTGYAYTDKLIF.

This clone is categorized as medium-sized. A much larger clone lies one base from this, so it may be a read error. The chain joins TRDV1 to TRDJ1; D is uncertain. Germline-derived CDR1 and CDR2 are TSWWSYY and QGS. The CDR3 is 19 residues long. CDR3 DNA sequence: TGTGCTCTTAGGGAAACCTCCGACCGAACGAACCCTGACACCGATAAACTCATCTTT. Translation gives CALRETSDRTNPDTDKLIF.

By its share, this clone is medium-sized (0.01 to 0.1%). This sequence may be a read error, since a much larger clone differs from it by one base. The chain couples TRAV38-2/DV8 to TRDJ1; 13 nucleotides align to TRDD3. Germline assignment: CDR1 TSESDYY and CDR2 QEAYKQQN. The CDR3 covers 18 residues. The DNA of the CDR3 is TGTGCTAATAGTAATTCTTACACTGGGGGATACGGTGCCGATAAACTCATCTTT. Translated: CANSNSYTGGYGADKLIF.

This clone is large (0.1 to 1%) in the sample. Different DNA sequences within this sample yield the same CDR3. The chain is built from TRDV2 and TRDJ1; D unresolved. CDR3 length: 14 residues. Germline values: CDR1 GEAIGNYY, CDR2 EKD. Trimming pared 0 bases from V and 6 bases from J, leaving 13 bases between. The CDR3 loop reads CACDTVGRHNKLIF. In DNA, the CDR3 is TGTGCCTGTGACACCGTCGGACGACACAATAAACTCATCTTT.

Comment on this clone: For this DNA, TCRdb reports the protein of a much larger clone, which diverges at residue 11, most likely from a read error; the protein presented here is translated directly from the DNA. The rearrangement joins TRDV2 to TRDJ3; 10 positions match TRDD3. Germline matching of the DNA provided the J gene here, since TCRdb leaves it blank. Per germline, CDR1 GEAIGNYY and CDR2 EKD. CDR3 length: 18 residues. Here the CDR3 DNA reads TGTGCCTGTGACACGGGGGATACGCGCTCCTCGGACACCCGACAGATGTTTTTC. The encoded protein is CACDTGDTRSSDTRQMFF.

On this clone itself: The protein in TCRdb stems from a much larger clone and differs at residue 3 from this DNA's translation, likely a read error; here the protein is translated from the DNA. This rearrangement joins TRDV2 to TRDJ2; D gene unclear. The J gene was not available in TCRdb and was assigned here by matching the DNA to germline segments. CDR1 and CDR2 (germline): GEAIGNYY, EKD. The CDR3 extends over 15 amino acids. The CDR3 is CARDTVTHQTAQLFF. The CDR3 nucleotides are TGTGCCCGTGACACCGTCACACACCAGACAGCACAACTCTTCTTT.

This clone was found a few times. For this DNA, TCRdb reports the protein of a much larger clone, which diverges at residue 8, most likely from a read error; the protein presented here is translated directly from the DNA. V and J are TRDV1 and TRDJ3; maybe TRDD2 (6 bases). V lost 2 bases to trimming and J lost 0 bases, with 35 bases between them. Germline assignment: CDR1 TSWWSYY and CDR2 QGS. The CDR3 runs to 26 residues. The CDR3 bases are TGTGCTCTTGGGGAAGCCCCCCTCCTTCCCCGGCCCACCCCTCCCTCAAGCTCCTGGGACACCCGACAGATGTTTTTC. Its protein product is CALGEAPLLPRPTPPSSSWDTRQMFF.

This clone was counted between two and nine times. This DNA's translation and the protein TCRdb lists, from a much larger clone, do not match at residue 8, likely due to a read error; the protein shown is translated from the DNA. This chain links TRDV1 with TRDJ1; unclear D gene. Germline CDR1 TSWWSYY, CDR2 QGS. The CDR3 has 19 amino acids. V was pared by 2 bases and J by 0 bases, with 22 bases between. The CDR3 sequence: CALGETSERTNPDTDKLIF. The CDR3 nucleotides are TGTGCTCTTGGGGAAACCTCCGAACGAACGAACCCTGACACCGATAAACTCATCTTT.

Comments on this clone: The protein given by TCRdb reflects a much larger clone and differs at residue 14 from this DNA's translation, likely from a read error; the protein shown is the DNA's translation. The gene calls are TRAV29/DV5 and TRDJ1; TRDD3 agrees at 11 bases. The germline gives CDR1 NSMFDY, CDR2 ISSIKDK. The ends lost 2 bases at V and 4 bases at J; junction bases unmatched: 19. CDR3 length: 19 residues. CDR3 sequence: CAARHPLRLGDMGIDKLIF. The CDR3 region has the DNA TGTGCAGCAAGGCACCCCCTACGACTGGGGGATATGGGGATCGATAAACTCATCTTT.

This clone was seen more than once but under ten times. The amino acid sequence in TCRdb belongs to a much larger clone and departs from this DNA's translation at residue 6, likely a sequencing read error; the sequence shown is translated from the DNA. The V call is TRDV1, the J call TRDJ1; tentatively, D is TRDD3 (6 bases). The germline V and J ends were trimmed by 5 bases and 3 bases, with 25 bases remaining between them. Germline V lookup: CDR1 TSWWSYY, CDR2 QGS. This CDR3 has 18 residues. CDR3 nucleotide sequence: TGTGCTCTTGGGATACACTACTGGGTTGGGTTGCACGCCGATAAACTCATCTTT. This gives the protein CALGIHYWVGLHADKLIF.

This clone was seen more than once but under ten times. A far larger clone is a single base away, which makes a read error likely. Other nucleotide sequences from this sample produce the same CDR3. This chain joins TRAV29/DV5 and TRDJ1, with 9 bases aligning to TRDD3. Per the germline V gene, CDR1 is NSMFDY and CDR2 is ISSIKDK. The CDR3 covers 18 residues. V lost 0 bases, J lost 1 base, and 13 bases stayed unmatched. In DNA, the CDR3 is TGTGCAGCAAGCGTTTCCACAGGGGATACGAGTCCCACCGATAAACTCATCTTT. It is translated as CAASVSTGDTSPTDKLIF.

This clone has only a few counts. A read error likely explains why the TCRdb protein, taken from a much larger clone, differs from this DNA's translation at residue 13; the protein shown is translated from the DNA. The chain joins TRDV2 to TRDJ3; 11 bases are shared with TRDD3. Here the J gene was assigned by germline matching of the DNA, as TCRdb has none. This CDR3 has 18 residues. CDR1 is GEAIGNYY and CDR2 is EKD in the germline V gene. CDR3 in amino acids: CACDTWGIRSWDIRQMFF. In DNA form, the CDR3 reads TGTGCCTGTGACACCTGGGGGATACGCTCCTGGGACATCCGACAGATGTTTTTC.

A J gene of TRDJ3 was called, though the V gene was not; the table assigns TRDD3, which was not confirmed against the DNA. The CDR3 sequence is 22 residues long. Here the CDR3 reads CAFTPRFLPLGDTEWDTRQMFF. The CDR3 DNA reads as TGTGCCTTTACCCCCCGCTTCCTACCTCTGGGGGATACTGAATGGGACACCCGACAGATGTTTTTC.

This clone was found a few times. The chain recombines TRDV2 with TRDJ2; 10 positions match TRDD3. This CDR3 spans 14 amino acids. The germline gives CDR1 GEAIGNYY, CDR2 EKD. V lost 3 bases and J lost 5; bases outside the gene matches: 2. The CDR3 nucleotides are TGTGCCTGTGACGTACTGGGGGATACAGCACAACTCTTCTTT. It translates to CACDVLGDTAQLFF.

In this sample, this clone is medium-sized. This may come from a read error, since a much larger clone is one base off. The V gene is uncalled and the J gene is TRDJ1; the table assigns TRDD3, which was not confirmed against the DNA. CDR3 length: 19 amino acids. CDR3 loop: CAPRRGVPTTEPDGDKLIF. The CDR3, as DNA: TGTGCTCCTAGGCGGGGGGTTCCTACGACTGAGCCCGATGGCGATAAACTCATCTTT.

This clone has just a few counts. TCRdb assigns this DNA the protein of a much larger clone, which departs from its translation at residue 7; this likely reflects a read error, and the protein shown comes from translating the DNA. The genes are TRDV2 and TRDJ1; tentatively, D is TRDD2 (6 bases). CDR3 length: 15 residues. Trimming removed 3 bases from V and 0 bases from J, with 13 bases in between. Germline CDR1 is GEAIGNYY and CDR2 is EKD. For the CDR3, the DNA is TGTGCCTGTGACCCCCCCCTTCCGGACACCGATAAACTCATCTTT. It yields the protein CACDPPLPDTDKLIF.

In its sample, this clone is large. The chain recombines TRDV3 with TRDJ1, with 9 positions matching TRDD3. CDR1 is TVYSNPD and CDR2 is GDNSRS in the germline V gene (reference sequence). CDR3 length equals 22 residues. The ends lost 0 bases at V and 0 bases at J; junction bases unmatched: 26. CDR3 amino acids: CAFRGLLFPSGIPGGYTDKLIF. In DNA, the CDR3 is TGTGCCTTTAGGGGTCTTTTGTTTCCGTCGGGAATTCCTGGGGGATACACCGATAAACTCATCTTT.

The sample holds a few counts of this clone. For this DNA, TCRdb reports the protein of a much larger clone, which diverges at residue 12, most likely from a read error; the protein presented here is translated directly from the DNA. The chain joins TRDV1 to TRDJ1, with D possibly matching TRDD3 (6 bases). CDR1 is TSWWSYY and CDR2 is QGS in the germline V gene. This CDR3 region has 15 residues. The CDR3 bases are TGTGCTCTTGGGAGTGGATGGGATAGGACCGATGAACTCATCTTT. This encodes CALGSGWDRTDELIF.

The table lists this clone with a few counts. A far larger clone is one nucleotide away, so this likely arose from a read error. The identical CDR3 is also encoded by other nucleotide sequences in the sample. The genes are TRDV2 and TRDJ3, with a possible D match to TRDD3 (5 bases). This CDR3 spans 18 amino acids. With 0 bases removed from V and 0 bases from J, the gap between germline ends came to 11 bases. Germline lookup yields CDR1 GEAIGNYY and CDR2 EKD. The CDR3 sequence is CACDTWGIRSWDTRQMFF. In DNA form, the CDR3 reads TGTGCCTGTGACACCTGGGGCATACGCTCCTGGGACACCCGACAGATGTTTTTC.

This clone was picked up a small number of times. The V and J genes are TRDV1 and TRDJ1; D is ambiguous. Trimming shortened V by 0 bases and J by 0 bases, and 8 bases separated the two germline ends. This CDR3 region has 15 residues. Looked up from germline, CDR1 is TSWWSYY and CDR2 is QGS. The CDR3 region has the DNA TGTGCTCTTGGGGAACTTGAGTGTTACACCGATAAACTCATCTTT. Its protein is CALGELECYTDKLIF.

A word on this clone: The TCRdb record carries a much larger clone's protein, which differs from this DNA's translation at residue 9; a read error is the likely cause, and the protein listed here is the DNA translation. The chain joins TRDV1 to TRDJ1, with a possible D match to TRDD3 (5 bases). The CDR3 consists of 16 residues. V lost 1 base, J lost 6 bases, and 18 bases lay in between. Germline values: CDR1 TSWWSYY, CDR2 QGS. This CDR3 reads CALGERSWVEGNKLIF. The CDR3 DNA reads TGTGCTCTTGGGGAACGAAGCTGGGTCGAGGGCAATAAACTCATCTTT.

This clone was recorded a few times. The protein given by TCRdb reflects a much larger clone and differs at residue 7 from this DNA's translation, likely from a read error; the protein shown is the DNA's translation. The chain employs TRDV1 and TRDJ1; D is unresolved. CDR3 length: 15 amino acids. With 3 bases removed from V and 0 bases from J, the gap between germline ends came to 11 bases. Germline V gene data show CDR1 as TSWWSYY and CDR2 as QGS. This chain's CDR3 is CALGDPEVNTDKLIF. The CDR3 DNA reads TGTGCTCTTGGGGACCCTGAGGTTAACACCGATAAACTCATCTTT.

A note on this clone: This DNA's translation differs at residue 7 from TCRdb's protein, which comes from a much larger clone; a read error is likely, and the protein shown is translated from the DNA. V and J are TRAV29/DV5 and TRDJ1, with 11 bases lining up with TRDD3. Germline V lookup: CDR1 NSMFDY, CDR2 ISSIKDK. The CDR3 has 19 amino acids. The ends lost 2 bases at V and 2 bases at J; junction bases unmatched: 17. CDR3 sequence reads: CAARHPPRLGDMGTDKLIF. DNA for the CDR3: TGTGCAGCAAGGCACCCCCCACGACTGGGGGATATGGGGACCGATAAACTCATCTTT.

This clone has a handful of counts. TCRdb attributes to this sequence the protein of a much larger clone, which differs from the DNA translation at residue 5; a read error is likely, and the protein displayed is translated from the DNA. The chain recombines TRDV2 with TRDJ3; TRDD3 matches 13 bases. The CDR3 extends over 20 amino acids. Germline values: CDR1 GEAIGNYY, CDR2 EKD. J lost 3 bases, V lost 0 bases, and 7 bases had no gene match. The CDR3 protein is CACDTVLGDTIRWDTRQMFF. CDR3 in DNA: TGTGCCTGTGACACCGTACTGGGGGATACGATCCGCTGGGACACCCGACAGATGTTTTTC.

This clone turned up a few times. The genes are TRDV1 and TRDJ1; D remains unclear. This CDR3 is 10 amino acids long. Trimming pared 1 base from V and 9 bases from J, leaving 3 bases between. CDR1 is TSWWSYY, CDR2 QGS, per germline. As DNA, the CDR3 is TGTGCTCTTGGGGAACGAGAACTCATCTTT. It specifies CALGERELIF.

As regards this clone: TCRdb's entry gives the protein of a much larger clone, which mismatches this DNA's translation at residue 17, likely from a read error; the protein reported here is translated from the DNA. The chain joins TRDV2 to TRDJ3; 13 bases line up with TRDD3. The CDR3 sequence is 20 residues long. CDR1 GEAIGNYY and CDR2 EKD come from the germline V gene. CDR3 DNA sequence: TGTGCCTGTGACTCCGTACTGGGGGATACGATCCGCTGGGACACCCGACGGATGTTTTTC. Its translation: CACDSVLGDTIRWDTRRMFF.

This clone was detected a few times. The likely explanation is a read error, given a far larger clone one base away. Different DNA sequences within this sample yield the same CDR3. The gene calls are TRDV1 and TRDJ1; unclear D gene. The germline V and J ends were trimmed by 2 bases and 0 bases, with 10 bases remaining between them. This CDR3 is 15 amino acids long. The germline V gene encodes CDR1 TSWWSYY and CDR2 QGS. The CDR3 region is CALGEVGPYTDKLIF. CDR3 sequence (DNA): TGTGCTCTTGGGGAAGTAGGGCCTTACACCGATAAACTCATCTTT.

In its sample, this clone was seen a few times. TCRdb assigns this DNA the protein of a much larger clone, which departs from its translation at residue 10; this likely reflects a read error, and the protein shown comes from translating the DNA. J is TRDJ3 and V is TRDV1; TRDD3 matches at 12 bases. The CDR3 totals 28 residues. Germline CDR1 is TSWWSYY and CDR2 is QGS. V shed 5 bases and J 4 bases; nucleotides not matched to a gene: 36. CDR3 residues: CALGTITFLCVYWGIQGAKGWDTRQMFF. The DNA for the CDR3 is TGTGCTCTTGGGACGATCACCTTCCTATGTGTCTACTGGGGGATACAGGGGGCTAAAGGTTGGGACACCCGACAGATGTTTTTC.

By proportion, this clone is medium-sized. A much bigger clone sits one base away, suggesting this may be a read error. The chain uses TRDV2 and TRDJ1; 8 nucleotides match TRDD3. CDR1 and CDR2 (germline): GEAIGNYY, EKD. The CDR3 totals 18 residues. CDR3 in DNA: TGTGCCAGTGACGATCCGCGTACTGGGGGCCGGTACACCGATAAACTCATCTTT. Encoded protein: CASDDPRTGGRYTDKLIF.

This clone was found a few times. TCRdb has a much larger clone's protein, which differs at residue 6 from the translation of this DNA, likely because of a read error; what is shown is the protein translated from the DNA. The gene calls are TRAV38-2/DV8 and TRDJ1, with D unclear. TCRdb does not report a J gene; here it was assigned by matching the DNA to germline references. Per the germline V gene, CDR1 is TSESDYY and CDR2 is QEAYKQQN. The CDR3 contains 15 residues. Between the trimmed V and J ends, which lost 0 bases and 1 base, there was a span of 10 bases. The CDR3 DNA is TGTGCTTATAGGAGCGTGGCCGGACTCACCGATAAACTCATCTTT. Its translation: CAYRSVAGLTDKLIF.